This T cell receptor (beta chain) was obtained from a study of OX40 agonist ivuxolimab in advanced cancers. TCRdb's copy holds only in-frame clones and misses some; the assay was immunoSEQ multiplex PCR. The sample has around 80,000 clones, about four fifths seen once; the top ten hold around 7.8%. V lost 9 bases, J lost 1 base, and 13 bases lay in between. This CDR3 region has 13 residues. The germline V gene has CDR1 SNHLY and CDR2 FYNNEI. The chain combines TRBV2 with TRBJ2-7; D gene uncertain. Material: CD4+ or CD8+ T cells sorted from blood, obtained in a trial of the OX40 agonist ivuxolimab. The receptor was isolated from an adult with an advanced solid tumor such as melanoma, head and neck, liver or kidney cancer. Written as DNA, the CDR3 is TGTGCCAGAAGTAACACGGTTTCCTACGAGCAGTACTTC. It codes for CARSNTVSYEQYF.